This TCR beta chain originates from a study of cytomegalovirus exposure and HLA in healthy donors. Primers for the PCR totalled 60 Vbeta and 13 Jbeta. Clones were read by immunoSEQ multiplex PCR, and TCRdb kept only the in-frame ones, dropping some. The sample has about 94,000 clones, 50% to 80% seen once. The sample holds a few counts of this clone. This TCR came from a young man in good health and CMV-seronegative. Material for sequencing was PBMCs.

Here the CDR3 reads CASPSGGDRDQPQHF. The CDR3 region has the DNA TGTGCCAGCCCATCGGGGGGGGACAGGGATCAGCCCCAGCATTTT. The chain recombines TRBV21-1 with TRBJ1-5; whether TRBD1, the table's D call, matches the DNA was not checked. TRBV21-1 is labeled a pseudogene. The CDR3 runs to 15 residues.